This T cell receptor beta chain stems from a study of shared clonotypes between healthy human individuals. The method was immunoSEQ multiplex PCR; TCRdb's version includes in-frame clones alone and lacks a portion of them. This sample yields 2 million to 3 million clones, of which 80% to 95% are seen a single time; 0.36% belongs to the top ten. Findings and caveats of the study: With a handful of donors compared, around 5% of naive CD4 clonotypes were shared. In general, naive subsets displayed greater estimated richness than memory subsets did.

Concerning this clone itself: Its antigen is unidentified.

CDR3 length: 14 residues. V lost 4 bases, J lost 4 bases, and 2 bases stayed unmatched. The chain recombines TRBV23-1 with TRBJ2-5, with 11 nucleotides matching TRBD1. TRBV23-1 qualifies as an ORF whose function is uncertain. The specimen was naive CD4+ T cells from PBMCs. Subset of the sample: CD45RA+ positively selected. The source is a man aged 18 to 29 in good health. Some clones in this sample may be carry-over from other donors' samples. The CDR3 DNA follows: TGCGCCAGCAGTCGGACAGGGGGCGGAGAGACCCAGTACTTC. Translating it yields CASSRTGGGETQYF.